What follows are 5 T cell receptor beta chains derived from one specimen sequenced in a study of control samples from healthy donors and cancer patients. Assay: immunoSEQ multiplex PCR; the TCRdb copy retains only in-frame clones and omits some. The profile covers about 150,000 clones, with roughly 93% appearing a single time and almost 6% taken by the ten largest. Material for sequencing was blood. These receptors were taken from a man aged 18 to 30 in good health.

The chain employs TRBV4-1 and TRBJ1-4; D is unresolved. The V and J ends lost 1 base and 8 bases respectively, with 14 bases between them. Germline values: CDR1 MGHRA, CDR2 YSYEKL. CDR3 size: 15 residues. The CDR3 DNA reads as TGCGCCAGCAGCCAAGTGATAGGTTTCATGGAAAAACTGTTTTTT. It codes for CASSQVIGFMEKLFF.

V gene TRBV6-5 combines with J gene TRBJ2-5; D gene ambiguous. Germline V lookup: CDR1 MNHEY, CDR2 SVGAGI. V was clipped by 2 bases and J by 4 bases, with 17 bases between them. The CDR3 loop spans 16 amino acids. CDR3 residues: CASSYDYRSQRETQYF. In DNA form, the CDR3 reads TGTGCCAGCAGTTACGATTACCGGTCCCAGCGAGAGACCCAGTACTTC.

V and J are TRBV18 and TRBJ2-1; 10 bases fit TRBD1. In germline, CDR1 is KGHSH, CDR2 LQKENI. The CDR3 has 18 residues. With 6 bases clipped from V and 4 bases from J, the junction kept 15 bases outside the gene matches. CDR3 residues: CASSPGQGSPSKYNEQFF. CDR3 in DNA: TGTGCCAGCTCCCCGGGACAGGGGTCACCATCCAAATACAATGAGCAGTTCTTC.

The chain employs TRBV6-2 or TRBV6-3 and TRBJ2-2; TRBD2 agrees at 8 bases. Germline V lookup: CDR1 MNHEY, CDR2 SVGEGT. The trim removed 0 bases at V and 5 bases at J, leaving 8 bases unmatched. This CDR3 comprises 17 residues. The CDR3 is CASSYSRSGGGTGELFF. In DNA form, the CDR3 reads TGTGCCAGCAGTTACTCGAGGAGCGGGGGAGGGACCGGGGAGCTGTTTTTT.

V is TRBV5-1 and J is TRBJ2-2, with TRBD2 identical over 8 bases. Looked up from germline, CDR1 is SGHRS and CDR2 is YFSETQ. This CDR3 contains 20 residues. V dropped 0 bases and J dropped 1; count of bases not matched to a gene: 14. The CDR3 reads CASSLGIFGLAGENTGELFF. The CDR3 bases are TGCGCCAGCAGCTTGGGGATTTTCGGTCTAGCGGGCGAGAACACCGGGGAGCTGTTTTTT.